The present TCR beta chain was sequenced within a study of blood T cell repertoires in COVID-19. This clone has a single count. CDR1 is SGHAT, CDR2 FQDESV, per germline (reference sequence). Trimming cost V 5 bases and J 5 bases; bases outside gene matches: 7. This CDR3 is built from 15 residues. Sequenced by immunoSEQ multiplex PCR; TCRdb stores in-frame clones only, minus some. The table records about 140,000 clones, around four fifths of them present only once. This chain uses TRBV11-1 with TRBJ2-3; 10 nucleotides match TRBD1. The specimen sequenced was peripheral blood. The receptor was isolated from a human donor in a cohort sampled during active COVID-19. The DNA for the CDR3 is TGTGCCAGCAGCACCGGGACAGGGGAGTTAGATACGCAGTATTTT. Translation: CASSTGTGELDTQYF.